This is a list of T cell receptor beta chains from one sample in a study of blood T cell repertoires in COVID-19. Profiled with immunoSEQ multiplex PCR; TCRdb holds only in-frame clones, not every one. The sample holds approximately 350,000 clones; around 89% are singletons and the top ten take approximately 3%. Sample: peripheral blood. The receptor set was obtained from a woman in her twenties or thirties with COVID-19, enrolled during active disease. Each CDR3 is given with its conserved first and last residue. The D gene is left open where the match is weak. The size field is filled for only some rows; it gives once, few, many or a size class.

length	size	V	D	J	CDR3	DNA
15	once	TRBV7-6	NA	TRBJ2-3	CASSQGGAGTDTQYF	TGTGCCAGCAGCCAAGGAGGGGCCGGCACAGATACGCAGTATTTT
14	NA	TRBV19	TRBD1	TRBJ1-2	CASSIRQGGYGYTF	TGTGCCAGTAGTATCCGACAGGGCGGATATGGCTACACCTTC
14	NA	TRBV7-9	NA	TRBJ1-2	CASSLAAWNYGYTF	TGTGCCAGCAGCTTAGCGGCCTGGAACTATGGCTACACCTTC
16	NA	TRBV11-2	TRBD2	TRBJ2-1	CASSLVSSGRGNEQFF	TGTGCCAGCAGCTTAGTGAGTAGCGGGAGGGGCAATGAGCAGTTCTTC
13	NA	TRBV5-1	TRBD1	TRBJ2-1	CASRDGQGDEQFF	TGCGCCAGCAGAGATGGACAGGGGGATGAGCAGTTCTTC
15	NA	TRBV6-1	TRBD2	TRBJ2-3	CASSDQAGGGDTQYF	TGTGCCAGCAGTGATCAAGCGGGAGGCGGGGATACGCAGTATTTT
14	NA	TRBV5-1	NA	TRBJ2-3	CASSSNSGTDTQYF	TGCGCCAGCAGCTCCAACTCGGGCACAGATACGCAGTATTTT
15	NA	TRBV7-8	TRBD1	TRBJ1-6	CASSSNRGRNSPLHF	TGTGCCAGCAGCTCGAACAGGGGGCGTAATTCACCCCTCCACTTT
15	NA	TRBV28	TRBD2	TRBJ2-1	CASSYSGGSYNEQFF	TGTGCCAGCAGTTACAGCGGGGGCTCCTACAATGAGCAGTTCTTC
15	NA	TRBV6-4	NA	TRBJ1-2	CASSDTPGSGYGYTF	TGTGCCAGCAGCGATACTCCCGGATCGGGGTATGGCTACACCTTC
14	NA	TRBV6-5	NA	TRBJ2-5	CASARGPGQETQYF	TGTGCCAGCGCGCGGGGGCCGGGACAAGAGACCCAGTACTTC
14	NA	TRBV27	TRBD1	TRBJ1-5	CASNDRGSNQPQHF	TGTGCCAGCAATGACAGGGGGAGCAATCAGCCCCAGCATTTT
13	NA	TRBV2	NA	TRBJ1-5	CASTALSNQPQHF	TGTGCCAGCACCGCGCTTAGCAATCAGCCCCAGCATTTT
17	NA	TRBV3-1/TRBV3-2	NA	TRBJ2-3	CASSQRATGRVADTQYF	TGTGCCAGCAGCCAACGGGCCACAGGGCGAGTGGCAGATACGCAGTATTTT
15	NA	TRBV2	NA	TRBJ2-1	CASSYQDSTYNEQFF	TGTGCCAGCAGTTATCAGGACTCCACCTACAATGAGCAGTTCTTC
17	NA	TRBV7-2	TRBD2	TRBJ2-1	CASSLVFGTSGYNEQFF	TGTGCCAGCAGCTTAGTGTTCGGGACTAGCGGCTACAATGAGCAGTTCTTC
13	NA	TRBV29-1	TRBD1	TRBJ2-5	CSVRQGAQETQYF	TGCAGCGTCCGACAGGGTGCACAAGAGACCCAGTACTTC
16	NA	TRBV7-9	TRBD1	TRBJ1-1	CASSLIPGQGNTEAFF	TGTGCCAGCAGCTTGATCCCGGGACAGGGAAACACTGAAGCTTTCTTT
13	NA	TRBV10-3	NA	TRBJ1-4	CAISTATNEKLFF	TGTGCCATCTCAACTGCAACTAATGAAAAACTGTTTTTT
15	NA	TRBV4-1	NA	TRBJ1-1	CASSQDRRGNTEAFF	TGCGCCAGCAGCCAAGATAGGCGGGGGAACACTGAAGCTTTCTTT
19	NA	TRBV3-1/TRBV3-2	TRBD1	TRBJ1-3	CASSQVRDGRGHGGNTIYF	TGTGCCAGCAGCCAGGTAAGAGATGGCAGGGGGCACGGTGGAAACACCATATATTTT
18	NA	TRBV10-1	TRBD1	TRBJ2-1	CASSEPNRGLVSYNEQFF	TGCGCCAGCAGTGAGCCTAACAGGGGGTTGGTTTCCTACAATGAGCAGTTCTTC
18	NA	TRBV24-1	NA	TRBJ1-3	CATSDADYENGSGNTIYF	TGTGCCACCAGTGATGCGGACTACGAGAATGGGAGTGGAAACACCATATATTTT
16	NA	TRBV28	TRBD1	TRBJ2-5	CASSLGQATIQETQYF	TGTGCCAGCAGTCTGGGACAGGCGACCATCCAAGAGACCCAGTACTTC
18	NA	TRBV5-1	TRBD2	TRBJ2-3	CASSSSGLAGGRIDTQYF	TGCGCCAGCAGCTCGAGTGGACTAGCGGGAGGGCGTATAGATACGCAGTATTTT
15	NA	TRBV7-9	TRBD1	TRBJ1-2	CASSLGDSNNYGYTF	TGTGCCAGCAGCTTAGGGGACAGCAATAACTATGGCTACACCTTC
14	NA	TRBV5-1	TRBD1	TRBJ2-1	CASGPGGEYNEQFF	TGCGCCAGCGGTCCAGGGGGCGAATACAATGAGCAGTTCTTC
16	NA	TRBV6-1	TRBD1	TRBJ1-2	CASSEVLGGQGFGYTF	TGTGCCAGCAGTGAAGTTCTTGGGGGACAGGGTTTTGGCTACACCTTC
14	NA	TRBV27	NA	TRBJ2-1	CASSLTNSYNEQFF	TGTGCCAGCAGTTTGACTAACTCCTACAATGAGCAGTTCTTC
16	NA	TRBV19	NA	TRBJ1-4	CASDPGHQATNEKLFF	TGTGCCAGTGACCCGGGACACCAGGCAACTAATGAAAAACTGTTTTTT
15	many	TRBV5-1	NA	TRBJ2-1	CASSPPGGVYNEQFF	TGCGCCAGCAGCCCTCCCGGAGGGGTCTACAATGAGCAGTTCTTC
12	once	TRBV2	NA	TRBJ2-7	CASSDSLYEQYF	TGTGCCAGCAGTGATTCACTGTACGAGCAGTACTTC
15	NA	TRBV19	TRBD1	TRBJ1-6	CASSINTGVNSPLHF	TGTGCCAGTAGTATAAACACAGGGGTCAATTCACCCCTCCACTTT
12	NA	TRBV19	TRBD1	TRBJ2-3	CASQGAKDTQYF	TGTGCCAGTCAGGGGGCTAAAGATACGCAGTATTTT
14	NA	TRBV5-8	NA	TRBJ2-3	CASSLDRGTDTQYF	TGTGCCAGCAGCTTGGACAGGGGCACAGATACGCAGTATTTT
16	once	TRBV7-8	TRBD2	TRBJ2-2	CASSLGWLAGTGELFF	TGTGCCAGCAGCTTAGGGTGGCTAGCGGGCACCGGGGAGCTGTTTTTT
15	once	TRBV19	TRBD2	TRBJ2-1	CASSKTSGPYNEQFF	TGTGCCAGTAGTAAGACTAGCGGGCCCTACAATGAGCAGTTCTTC
13	NA	TRBV18	NA	TRBJ1-2	CASSPEGAYGYTF	TGTGCCAGCTCACCCGAAGGGGCCTATGGCTACACCTTC
15	NA	TRBV13	TRBD1	TRBJ2-3	CASSLYGTGSDTQYF	TGTGCCAGCAGCTTATATGGGACAGGGAGCGATACGCAGTATTTT
13	NA	TRBV5-5	TRBD1	TRBJ1-2	CASSLEGGWGYTF	TGTGCCAGCAGCTTGGAAGGGGGCTGGGGCTACACCTTC
13	NA	TRBV29-1	TRBD1	TRBJ1-1	CSIDRTGGSEAFF	TGCAGCATTGACCGGACAGGAGGCTCTGAAGCTTTCTTT
11	once	TRBV6-4	NA	TRBJ2-5	CASSPGGTQYF	TGTGCCAGCAGTCCCGGTGGGACCCAGTACTTC
15	few	TRBV19	NA	TRBJ2-2	CASSLNRAGTGELFF	TGTGCCAGTAGTCTTAACAGGGCGGGCACCGGGGAGCTGTTTTTT
15	NA	TRBV2	TRBD1	TRBJ2-3	CASSGPGQGPDTQYF	TGTGCCAGCAGTGGACCGGGACAGGGCCCAGATACGCAGTATTTT
13	few	TRBV28	NA	TRBJ2-3	CASKGQGTDTQYF	TGTGCCAGCAAGGGGCAGGGCACAGATACGCAGTATTTT
17	NA	TRBV6-2/TRBV6-3	TRBD2	TRBJ2-3	CASSSPGLAVSTDTQYF	TGTGCCAGCAGTTCCCCGGGACTAGCGGTTAGCACAGATACGCAGTATTTT
15	NA	TRBV6-1	TRBD2	TRBJ2-7	CASSDLATSGYEQYF	TGTGCCAGCAGTGATCTAGCGACTAGCGGCTACGAGCAGTACTTC